The 19 T cell receptor beta chains below were found in one sample sequenced in a study of cytomegalovirus exposure and HLA in healthy donors. Profiled with immunoSEQ multiplex PCR; TCRdb holds only in-frame clones, not every one. The sample includes roughly 150,000 clones, 85% to 90% seen only once; the top ten take 5% to 7%. Material: PBMCs. The receptors stem from a woman in her twenties or thirties in good health and CMV-seronegative.

V usage is TRBV7-8 and J usage is TRBJ2-5, with unresolved D. The CDR3 loop spans 13 amino acids. The V and J ends lost 5 bases and 5 bases respectively, with 12 bases between them. Germline values: CDR1 SGHVS, CDR2 FQNEAQ. CDR3: CASSGTTSETQYF. Written as DNA, the CDR3 is TGTGCCAGCAGCGGAACAACCTCGGAGACCCAGTACTTC.

The genes are TRBV5-4 and TRBJ2-1, with D perhaps TRBD2 (6 bases). Germline V gene data show CDR1 as SGHNT and CDR2 as YYREEE (reference sequence). V was pared by 3 bases and J by 8 bases, with 15 bases between. This CDR3 is 14 amino acids long. The CDR3 sequence is CASSSRRGWDEQFF. CDR3 bases: TGTGCCAGCAGCTCGAGGCGGGGTTGGGATGAGCAGTTCTTC.

This clone appeared a few times. The V and J genes are TRBV19 and TRBJ1-2; 8 bases fit TRBD1. Trimming removed 7 bases from V and 4 bases from J; junction bases left unmatched: 8. This CDR3 comprises 14 residues. Germline V lookup: CDR1 LNHDA, CDR2 SQIVND (reference sequence). The CDR3 nucleotides are TGTGCCAGTACGCAGGGGGCCGGTCCCTATGGCTACACCTTC. It codes for CASTQGAGPYGYTF.

This chain uses TRBV7-9 with TRBJ2-1, with TRBD1 matching 7 bases. The V and J ends lost 5 bases and 4 bases, in that order; junction bases with no gene match: 2. CDR1 is SEHNR and CDR2 is FQNEAQ in the germline V gene (reference sequence). The CDR3 contains 13 residues. The CDR3 DNA reads as TGTGCCAGCAGCGGGACAGTTTACAATGAGCAGTTCTTC. Translated: CASSGTVYNEQFF.

The rearrangement uses TRBV18 and TRBJ1-1; no clear D. The CDR3 totals 15 residues. The V end was cut by 0 bases, the J end by 0 bases, with 8 bases between. From germline, CDR1 is KGHSH and CDR2 LQKENI. For the CDR3, the DNA is TGTGCCAGCTCACCACCGAGGAGAATGAACACTGAAGCTTTCTTT. This codes for CASSPPRRMNTEAFF.

This sequence joins TRBV5-1 and TRBJ1-1; D unresolved. Germline V gene data show CDR1 as SGHRS and CDR2 as YFSETQ. This CDR3 region has 15 residues. V was clipped by 5 bases and J by 4 bases, with 18 bases between them. The CDR3 DNA reads TGCGCCAGCAGACCCGGGCCCCACGGCGGCACTGAAGCTTTCTTT. Its protein product is CASRPGPHGGTEAFF.

The chain carries TRBV9 and TRBJ1-5; weak D call: TRBD1 (5 bases). CDR3 length: 14 amino acids. V dropped 3 bases and J dropped 5 bases, with 12 bases sitting between them. CDR1 SGDLS and CDR2 YYNGEE come from the germline V gene. DNA for the CDR3: TGTGCCAGCAGCGCTTCATCGGGGGATCAGCCCCAGCATTTT. It yields the protein CASSASSGDQPQHF.

This sequence joins TRBV7-6 and TRBJ1-1; D is possibly TRBD1 (5 bases). CDR1 and CDR2 from the germline V gene are SGHVS and FNYEAQ. V gave up 5 bases and J gave up 5 bases, with 21 bases separating them. This CDR3 is 16 amino acids long. CDR3 sequence: CASSVGPTGLGTEAFF. DNA for the CDR3: TGTGCCAGCAGCGTGGGGCCGACGGGACTGGGGACTGAAGCTTTCTTT.

The chain has TRBV7-6 and TRBJ1-1; no clear D gene. The CDR3 is 15 residues long. Germline CDR1 is SGHVS and CDR2 is FNYEAQ. The V end was cut by 1 base, the J end by 0 bases, with 9 bases between. CDR3 nucleotides: TGTGCCAGCAGCTTAGTAATACCGATGAACACTGAAGCTTTCTTT. This sequence encodes CASSLVIPMNTEAFF.

This clone has only one observation. The genes are TRBV9 and TRBJ2-7; 11 bases agree with TRBD2. Germline V gene data show CDR1 as SGDLS and CDR2 as YYNGEE. The CDR3 is 15 amino acids. V was clipped by 2 bases and J by 5 bases; unmatched bases: 6. CDR3 protein: CASSVGGSGRDEQYF. The CDR3 nucleotides read TGTGCCAGCAGCGTGGGGGGTAGCGGGAGGGACGAGCAGTACTTC.

This chain connects TRBV27 to TRBJ2-3; TRBD1 matches at 8 bases. With V trimmed by 3 bases and J by 2 bases, 7 bases remained unmatched. CDR1 is MNHEY and CDR2 is SMNVEV in the germline V gene (reference sequence). This CDR3 has 16 amino acids. The CDR3 here is CASSFLDRGDTDTQYF. CDR3 DNA sequence: TGTGCCAGCAGTTTCCTTGACAGGGGTGACACAGATACGCAGTATTTT.

The chain joins TRBV13 to TRBJ2-2, with 8 bases aligning to TRBD2. The CDR3 length is 14 residues. J gave up 5 bases and V 7 bases, and 6 bases lay outside the gene matches. Germline lookup yields CDR1 PRHDT and CDR2 FYEKMQ (reference sequence). The CDR3 DNA follows: TGTGCCAGCAATATCCCTAGCGGGACCGGGGAGCTGTTTTTT. Translation gives CASNIPSGTGELFF.

To note about this clone: The same CDR3 is also encoded by other DNA sequences in this sample. The V call is TRBV9, the J call TRBJ1-2; D not resolved. Between the trimmed V and J ends, which lost 2 bases and 1 base, there was a span of 9 bases. This CDR3 has 14 amino acids. Looked up from germline, CDR1 is SGDLS and CDR2 is YYNGEE. The CDR3 DNA is TGTGCCAGCAGCGTTTCAGGAAATAACTATGGCTACACCTTC. Its protein product is CASSVSGNNYGYTF. The full variable domain, in which reference TRBV9 and TRBJ1-2 provide the parts outside the CDR3, is DSGVTQTPKHLITATGQRVTLRCSPRSGDLSVYWYQQSLDQGLQFLIQYYNGEERAKGNILERFSAQQFPDLHSELNLSSLELGDSALYFCASSVSGNNYGYTFGSGTRLTVV.

This clone has only one observation. V gene TRBV6-5 combines with J gene TRBJ2-2; D gene unclear. The CDR3 is 14 amino acids. V was cut by 2 bases and J by 3 bases, with 7 bases left in between. From germline, CDR1 is MNHEY and CDR2 SVGAGI. For the CDR3, the DNA is TGTGCCAGCAGTTACGGGGTTGACACCGGGGAGCTGTTTTTT. Amino acid sequence: CASSYGVDTGELFF.

The chain uses TRBV4-3 and TRBJ1-6; 9 bases agree with TRBD1. V trimming: 1 base; J trimming: 9 bases; junction bases outside the gene matches: 4. The germline gives CDR1 LGHNA, CDR2 YSLEER. The CDR3 sequence is 15 residues long. CDR3 DNA sequence: TGCGCCAGCAGCCAAGGACAGGGGGTTGGTTCACCCCTCCACTTT. Translating gives CASSQGQGVGSPLHF.

This chain connects TRBV4-2 to TRBJ1-1; D not resolved. Germline CDR1 LGHNA, CDR2 YNFKEQ. The CDR3 runs 14 residues. V was cut by 0 bases and J by 0 bases, with 5 bases left in between. CDR3: CASSQEKLNTEAFF. The DNA of the CDR3 is TGTGCCAGCAGCCAAGAAAAGTTGAACACTGAAGCTTTCTTT.

This chain joins TRBV4-3 and TRBJ1-1, with D perhaps matching TRBD1 (5 bases). The V end was cut by 4 bases, the J end by 2 bases, with 14 bases between. CDR1 LGHNA and CDR2 YSLEER come from the germline V gene. The CDR3 sequence is 15 residues long. CDR3 sequence (DNA): TGCGCCAGCAGCCGTTATGTGGGGGTAAACACTGAAGCTTTCTTT. Amino acids: CASSRYVGVNTEAFF.

This clone was counted a single time. CDR3 sequence: CASSQDRGWGEKLFF. CDR3 nucleotide sequence: TGCGCCAGCAGCCAAGACCGGGGGTGGGGCGAAAAACTGTTTTTT. The V and J genes are TRBV4-3 and TRBJ1-4, with D perhaps TRBD1 (5 bases). V was shortened by 0 bases and J by 8 bases, with 13 bases between the two germline ends. This CDR3 spans 15 amino acids. Germline CDR1 reads LGHNA; CDR2 reads YSLEER.

DNA for the CDR3: TGCGCCAGCAGCTTGGAGGTGGAGACCCAGTACTTC. Protein sequence: CASSLEVETQYF. The chain uses TRBV5-1 and TRBJ2-5; D not certain. The length of the CDR3 is 12 residues. The germline gives CDR1 SGHRS, CDR2 YFSETQ. The V gene lost 0 bases and the J gene lost 5 bases, with 5 bases spanning the gap.